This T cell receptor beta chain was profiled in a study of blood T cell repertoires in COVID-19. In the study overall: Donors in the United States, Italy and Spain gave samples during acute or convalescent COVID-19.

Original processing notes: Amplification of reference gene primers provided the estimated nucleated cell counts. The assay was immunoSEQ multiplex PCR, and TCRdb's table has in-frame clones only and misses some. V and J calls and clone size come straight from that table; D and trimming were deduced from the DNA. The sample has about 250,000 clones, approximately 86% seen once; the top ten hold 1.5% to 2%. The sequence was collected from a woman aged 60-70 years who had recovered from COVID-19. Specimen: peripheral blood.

The CDR3, as DNA: TGTGCCAGCCGGGACAGGGGGCGTTGGGGGGAGCTGTTTTTT. It codes for CASRDRGRWGELFF. The chain uses TRBV6-5 and TRBJ2-2, with 12 positions matching TRBD1. Germline CDR1 is MNHEY and CDR2 is SVGAGI. This CDR3 contains 14 residues. Germline trimming cut 8 bases from V and 8 bases from J; bases unmatched to any gene: 6.